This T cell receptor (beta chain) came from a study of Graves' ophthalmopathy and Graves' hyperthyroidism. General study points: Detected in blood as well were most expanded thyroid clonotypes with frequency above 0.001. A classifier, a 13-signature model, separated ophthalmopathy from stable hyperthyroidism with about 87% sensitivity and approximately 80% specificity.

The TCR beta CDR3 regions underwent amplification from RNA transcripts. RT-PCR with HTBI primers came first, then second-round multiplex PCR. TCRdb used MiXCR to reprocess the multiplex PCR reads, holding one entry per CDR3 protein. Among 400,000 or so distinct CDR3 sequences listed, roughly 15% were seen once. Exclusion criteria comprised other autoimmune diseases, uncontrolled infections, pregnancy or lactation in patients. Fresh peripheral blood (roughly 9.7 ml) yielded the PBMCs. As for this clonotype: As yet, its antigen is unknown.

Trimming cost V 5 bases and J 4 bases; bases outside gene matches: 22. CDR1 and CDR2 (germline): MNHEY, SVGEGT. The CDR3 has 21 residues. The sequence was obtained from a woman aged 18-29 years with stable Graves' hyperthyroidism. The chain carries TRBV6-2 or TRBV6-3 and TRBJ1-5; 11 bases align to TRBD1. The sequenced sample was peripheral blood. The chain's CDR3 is CASSHRDRGITDGRDNQPQHF. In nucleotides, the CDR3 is TGTGCCAGCAGTCACCGGGACAGGGGGATTACAGACGGGAGGGATAATCAGCCCCAGCATTTT.